These 22 T cell receptor beta chains were sequenced from one sample in a study of T cells in tumors after PD-1 blockade. Sequencing used immunoSEQ multiplex PCR; TCRdb keeps in-frame clones, though not all of them. Counted here are tens of thousands of clones, about 82% occurring once; the ten biggest clones make up around 15%. This sample comprised PBMCs, obtained before anti-PD-1 treatment. All receptors come from a human donor with basal cell carcinoma.

The chain couples TRBV6-5 to TRBJ1-1; D is perhaps TRBD1 (6 bases). Trimming left V 2 bases short and J 6 bases short, with 10 bases between. CDR1 is MNHEY, CDR2 SVGAGI, per germline. CDR3 length equals 13 residues. Written as DNA, the CDR3 is TGTGCCAGCAGTTACGGTCCAGGGGCTGAAGCTTTCTTT. Translated, it gives CASSYGPGAEAFF.

The chain recombines TRBV11-3 with TRBJ2-1; D not resolved. Germline V gene sequence: CDR1 SGHNT, CDR2 YENEEA. This CDR3 region has 12 residues. V was trimmed by 3 bases and J by 5 bases, leaving 5 bases between them. Written as DNA, the CDR3 is TGTGCCAGCAGCTTCGGTCACAATGAGCAGTTCTTC. Translation: CASSFGHNEQFF.

CDR3 DNA sequence: TGTGCCAGCAGCAAAGGGGAAGGTGCCTACGAGCAGTACTTC. Its protein is CASSKGEGAYEQYF. V usage is TRBV21-1 and J usage is TRBJ2-7. TRBV21-1 is a recognized pseudogene. The CDR3 runs to 14 residues.

V is TRBV7-9 and J is TRBJ2-3; 13 bases align to TRBD2. Trimming took 6 bases from V and 5 from J; bases not matched to a gene: 8. Germline-derived CDR1 and CDR2 are SEHNR and FQNEAQ (reference sequence). The length of the CDR3 is 16 residues. DNA of the CDR3: TGTGCCAGCAGGCCCCCGACTAGCGGGGGGCAAGATACGCAGTATTTT. It is translated as CASRPPTSGGQDTQYF.

The rearrangement links TRBV29-1 to TRBJ1-3; D is possibly TRBD1 (6 bases). V was shortened by 6 bases and J by 3 bases, with 18 bases between the two germline ends. The CDR3 is made up of 15 amino acids. Germline CDR1 and CDR2: SQVTM and ANQGSEA. CDR3 in DNA: TGCAGCGTCATGTCAGGGGCTTCAGGTGGAAACACCATATATTTT. Encoded protein: CSVMSGASGGNTIYF.

This chain joins TRBV6-1 and TRBJ1-5; D not resolved. Per the germline V gene, CDR1 is MNHNS and CDR2 is SASEGT. Trimming removed 2 bases from V and 3 bases from J, with 17 bases in between. CDR3 length: 17 amino acids. The CDR3 sequence is CASSEFWVTQYNQPQHF. CDR3 nucleotide sequence: TGTGCCAGCAGTGAATTTTGGGTTACTCAGTACAATCAGCCCCAGCATTTT.

J is TRBJ1-2 and V is TRBV19; 10 bases fit TRBD1. CDR1 is LNHDA and CDR2 is SQIVND in the germline V gene (reference sequence). CDR3 length: 16 amino acids. V was clipped by 1 base and J by 7 bases; unmatched bases: 9. The chain's CDR3 is CASSIAGTGAIGGYTF. CDR3 DNA sequence: TGTGCCAGTAGTATAGCCGGGACAGGGGCTATCGGTGGCTACACCTTC.

This chain connects TRBV2 to TRBJ2-3; possible D gene TRBD2, 6 bases. V was pared by 5 bases and J by 3 bases, with 15 bases between. In germline, CDR1 is SNHLY, CDR2 FYNNEI. The CDR3 runs 15 residues. This CDR3 reads CASSSPGASTDTQYF. The CDR3 region has the DNA TGTGCCAGCAGTTCCCCGGGAGCCAGTACAGATACGCAGTATTTT.

The chain links TRBV3-1 (or the pseudogene TRBV3-2) to TRBJ2-3, with D possibly TRBD2 on 6 matching bases. Germline V lookup: CDR1 LGHDT, CDR2 YNNKEL (reference sequence). With 4 bases removed from V and 0 bases from J, the gap between germline ends came to 14 bases. The CDR3 runs 16 residues. CDR3 sequence: CASSPGGPVSTDTQYF. The CDR3 DNA follows: TGTGCCAGCAGCCCTGGAGGGCCGGTTAGCACAGATACGCAGTATTTT.

This clone was seen more than once but under ten times. This chain links TRBV6-5 with TRBJ2-2, with D possibly being TRBD2 (5 bases). Germline V CDR1 and CDR2: MNHEY, SVGAGI. The CDR3 extends over 15 amino acids. Trimming pared 5 bases from V and 3 bases from J, leaving 13 bases between. The CDR3 region has the DNA TGTGCCAGCAGTCCAGCGGAGATTTACACCGGGGAGCTGTTTTTT. This encodes CASSPAEIYTGELFF.

The rearrangement links TRBV4-2 to TRBJ1-4; D is ambiguous. Germline values: CDR1 LGHNA, CDR2 YNFKEQ. Trimming left V 4 bases short and J 11 bases short, with 23 bases between. This CDR3 contains 16 residues. The CDR3 is CASSPTWQVGRSKLFF. In DNA form, the CDR3 reads TGTGCCAGCAGCCCTACGTGGCAGGTGGGTCGTAGCAAACTGTTTTTT.

CDR3: CASSLVSGGAGIQNIQYF. The CDR3 bases are TGCGCCAGCAGCTTAGTAAGCGGGGGGGCCGGAATCCAAAACATTCAGTACTTC. The chain recombines TRBV5-1 with TRBJ2-4; TRBD2 agrees at 10 bases. The V and J ends lost 2 bases and 5 bases, in that order; junction bases with no gene match: 13. Germline V gene sequence: CDR1 SGHRS, CDR2 YFSETQ. This CDR3 is built from 18 residues.

The chain links TRBV21-1 to TRBJ1-3; TRBD1, as called in the table, went unchecked against the DNA. TRBV21-1 counts as a pseudogene. The CDR3 loop spans 15 amino acids. In DNA, the CDR3 is TGTGCCAGCAGCACCCCGACAGCTACGGGAAACACCATATATTTT. Its translation: CASSTPTATGNTIYF.

This clone has more than one count but fewer than ten. V and J are TRBV2 and TRBJ1-1; no clear D gene. V was cut by 11 bases and J by 1 base, with 17 bases left in between. Germline CDR1 and CDR2: SNHLY and FYNNEI. The CDR3 is 14 residues long. CDR3 sequence (DNA): TGTGCCCGACGGGCCTCCGGGTGGAACACTGAAGCTTTCTTT. It encodes CARRASGWNTEAFF.

This chain joins TRBV18 and TRBJ1-1; D is unresolved. CDR1 and CDR2 from the germline V gene are KGHSH and LQKENI. V dropped 0 bases and J dropped 1 base, with 15 bases sitting between them. This CDR3 is 17 amino acids long. The CDR3 spells CASSPPHPGQRNTEAFF. DNA for the CDR3: TGTGCCAGCTCACCACCGCATCCGGGCCAGAGGAACACTGAAGCTTTCTTT.

This clone appeared a few times. V gene TRBV30 combines with J gene TRBJ1-5; 7 bases align to TRBD1. CDR3 length: 15 residues. The V segment lost 2 bases and the J segment 5 bases; nucleotides outside the gene matches: 9. In germline, CDR1 is GTSNPN, CDR2 SVGIG (reference sequence). The CDR3 reads CAWSTGTASYQPQHF. The CDR3 DNA follows: TGTGCCTGGAGTACAGGGACAGCTTCCTATCAGCCCCAGCATTTT.

CDR3 loop: CASRRNWDLDDGYTF. The CDR3, as DNA: TGTGCCAGCAGACGTAACTGGGACCTTGATGATGGCTACACCTTC. The rearrangement links TRBV5-4 to TRBJ1-2; TRBD1 might be the D (5 bases). The ends were cut back, 5 bases at V and 6 bases at J, with 20 bases in the middle. The CDR3 has 15 residues. Germline V gene data show CDR1 as SGHNT and CDR2 as YYREEE (reference sequence). The full variable domain, with the rest looked up from reference TRBV5-4 and TRBJ1-2, is ETGVTQSPTHLIKTRGQQVTLRCSSQSGHNTVSWYQQALGQGPQFIFQYYREEENGRGNFPPRFSGLQFPNYSSELNVNALELDDSALYLCASRRNWDLDDGYTFGSGTRLTVV.

This clone has just one count. The same CDR3 arises from other DNA sequences in this sample as well. This chain connects TRBV2 to TRBJ1-2; D possibly corresponds to TRBD1 (5 bases). The CDR3 has 12 amino acids. Deletions cut 7 bases from V and 6 bases from J, with 12 bases between. Germline V CDR1 and CDR2: SNHLY, FYNNEI. The CDR3 region has the DNA TGTGCCAGCAAAGGGGCCCGGCATGGCTACACCTTC. Its protein product is CASKGARHGYTF.

This sequence joins TRBV30 and TRBJ1-4; D call uncertain. Trimming cost V 5 bases and J 10 bases, with 8 bases left between them. There are 10 residues in the CDR3. CDR1 GTSNPN and CDR2 SVGIG come from the germline V gene (reference sequence). In DNA form, the CDR3 reads TGTGCCTGGGGGGAGGGAAAACTGTTTTTT. Encoded protein: CAWGEGKLFF.

The rearrangement uses TRBV29-1 and TRBJ2-2, with 11 bases that match TRBD2. The CDR3 runs 15 residues. Germline V gives CDR1 SQVTM, CDR2 ANQGSEA. With V trimmed by 7 bases and J by 5 bases, 9 bases remained unmatched. The CDR3 reads CSARLLAGETGELFF. The CDR3 nucleotides read TGCAGCGCCCGCTTACTAGCGGGGGAAACCGGGGAGCTGTTTTTT.

This clone showed up just a few times. The chain links TRBV4-2 to TRBJ1-3, with 9 positions matching TRBD1. CDR1 is LGHNA, CDR2 YNFKEQ, per germline. V shed 0 bases and J 1 base; nucleotides not matched to a gene: 16. The CDR3 is 21 amino acids. The CDR3 DNA is TGTGCCAGCAGCCAAGAACCCCTCCCCCGTCCGGGACAGGGATCTGGAAACACCATATATTTT. It specifies CASSQEPLPRPGQGSGNTIYF.

The V and J genes are TRBV5-1 and TRBJ2-7; no definite D call. CDR1 is SGHRS, CDR2 YFSETQ, per germline. The V end lost 0 bases, the J end lost 3 bases, and 13 bases lay between the germline ends. This CDR3 contains 15 residues. The CDR3 DNA follows: TGCGCCAGCAGCTTGGACAACCCTCTTAGCTACGAGCAGTACTTC. As protein: CASSLDNPLSYEQYF.